This TCR beta chain was captured by sequencing in a study of CXCR4 blockade with PD-1 therapy in pancreatic cancer. Study-wide results and caveats: Tumors were clonally expanded, mean about 0.14 versus 0.05 in healthy blood.

The CDR3 spans 18 residues. V shed 4 bases and J shed 0 bases, with 19 bases lying between them. The V gene's germline CDR1 is SGDLS and CDR2 YYNGEE. In the case of this clone: Antigen unknown.

The assay was immunoSEQ multiplex PCR, and TCRdb's table has in-frame clones only and misses some. The table has approximately 18,000 clones, over 60% seen once. Sequenced: tumor tissue. The chain has TRBV9 and TRBJ2-2; weak D call: TRBD2 (5 bases). This clonotype was sampled from a human donor with pancreatic ductal adenocarcinoma. The CDR3 here is CASSFVPGLSPNTGELFF. In DNA form, the CDR3 reads TGTGCCAGCAGCTTCGTCCCTGGACTCTCCCCGAACACCGGGGAGCTGTTTTTT.